This entry lists 3 T cell receptor beta chains sequenced from one sample in a study of blood T cell repertoires in COVID-19. The table came from immunoSEQ multiplex PCR; TCRdb's copy has only in-frame clones and leaves some out. The data show 65,000 to 85,000 clones, with around 89% seen just once and roughly 2.6% held by the top ten. Material: peripheral blood. These receptor sequences come from a man aged 50 to 60 with acute or convalescent COVID-19.

This chain uses TRBV7-9 with TRBJ2-1; D not resolved. The CDR3 contains 12 residues. Germline V CDR1 and CDR2: SEHNR, FQNEAQ (reference sequence). V lost 8 bases and J lost 6, with 11 bases in between. This CDR3 is CASALRPNEQFF. In DNA form, the CDR3 reads TGTGCCAGCGCTTTGCGGCCCAATGAGCAGTTCTTC.

In its sample, this clone was seen once. The chain carries TRBV19 and TRBJ1-2; no definite D call. CDR3 size: 14 residues. Trimming left V 1 base short and J 9 bases short, with 15 bases between. CDR1 and CDR2 (germline): LNHDA, SQIVND (reference sequence). CDR3 sequence reads: CASSIGGFSVSYTF. Written as DNA, the CDR3 is TGTGCCAGTAGTATAGGAGGGTTCAGTGTAAGCTACACCTTC.

The rearrangement joins TRBV24-1 to TRBJ2-5; maybe TRBD2 (5 bases). The V gene lost 2 bases and the J gene lost 4 bases, with 16 bases spanning the gap. The CDR3 sequence is 16 residues long. CDR1 is KGHDR, CDR2 SFDVKD, per germline. DNA for the CDR3: TGTGCCACCAGTGATTCCCCCGAGCGCGGGCTAGAGACCCAGTACTTC. It codes for CATSDSPERGLETQYF.